This TCR beta chain was sequenced for a study of blood T cell repertoires in COVID-19. Study-wide context: Samples representing acute and convalescent COVID-19 were sourced from the United States, Italy and Spain. Sample material is recorded as cDNA or gDNA derived from T cells, B-cell-depleted T cells, or PBMCs.

The Seattle site enrolled patients during active infection and followed them longitudinally. CDR3 length: 18 residues. The trim removed 0 bases at V and 5 bases at J, leaving 9 bases unmatched. The germline V gene has CDR1 SGHAT and CDR2 FQDESV (reference sequence). As processed by the authors: Cell counts per sample came from amplifying reference gene primers. Profiling relied on immunoSEQ multiplex PCR, and the TCRdb table lists in-frame clones only, not all of them. V and J calls and clone size are those listed in that table; D and trimming were worked out from the DNA. Of about 200,000 clones in the sample, around nine tenths were seen once.

Sequencing used peripheral blood. This clonotype originated in a man aged 60 to 69 with COVID-19, enrolled during active disease. V and J are TRBV11-1 and TRBJ2-2; 10 bases fit TRBD2. CDR3: CASSLARLAGVGTGELFF. The CDR3 DNA is TGTGCCAGCAGCTTAGCCCGCCTAGCGGGAGTAGGTACCGGGGAGCTGTTTTTT.